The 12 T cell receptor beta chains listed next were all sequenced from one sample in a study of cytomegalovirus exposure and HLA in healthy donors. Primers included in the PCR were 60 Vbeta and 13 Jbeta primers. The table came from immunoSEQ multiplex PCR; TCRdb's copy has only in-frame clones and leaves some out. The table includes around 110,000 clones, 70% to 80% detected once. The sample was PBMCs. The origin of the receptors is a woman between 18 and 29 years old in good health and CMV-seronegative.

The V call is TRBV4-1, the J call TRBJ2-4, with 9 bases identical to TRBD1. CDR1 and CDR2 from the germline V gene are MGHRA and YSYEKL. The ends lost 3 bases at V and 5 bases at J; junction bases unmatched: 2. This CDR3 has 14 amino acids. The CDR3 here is CASSQGQGQNIQYF. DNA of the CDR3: TGCGCCAGCAGCCAGGGACAGGGACAAAACATTCAGTACTTC.

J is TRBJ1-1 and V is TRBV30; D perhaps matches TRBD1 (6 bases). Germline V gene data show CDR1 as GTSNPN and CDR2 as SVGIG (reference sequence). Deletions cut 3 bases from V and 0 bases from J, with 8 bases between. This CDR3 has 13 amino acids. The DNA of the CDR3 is TGTGCCTGGAGACAGGGCTTGAACACTGAAGCTTTCTTT. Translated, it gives CAWRQGLNTEAFF.

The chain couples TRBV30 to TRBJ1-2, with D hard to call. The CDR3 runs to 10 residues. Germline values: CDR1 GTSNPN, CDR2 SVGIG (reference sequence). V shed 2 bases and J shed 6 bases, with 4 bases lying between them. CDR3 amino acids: CAWSRDGYTF. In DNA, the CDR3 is TGTGCCTGGAGTCGGGATGGCTACACCTTC. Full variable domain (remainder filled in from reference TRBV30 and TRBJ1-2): SQTIHQWPATLVQPVGSPLSLECTVEGTSNPNLYWYRQAAGRGLQLLFYSVGIGQISSEVPQNLSASRPQDRQFILSSKKLLLSDSGFYLCAWSRDGYTFGSGTRLTVV.

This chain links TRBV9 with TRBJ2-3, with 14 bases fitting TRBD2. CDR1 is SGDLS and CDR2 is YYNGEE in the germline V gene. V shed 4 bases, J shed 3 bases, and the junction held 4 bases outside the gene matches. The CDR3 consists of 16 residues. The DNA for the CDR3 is TGTGCCAGCAGCCCCCGACTAGCGGGGGGGACAGATACGCAGTATTTT. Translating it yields CASSPRLAGGTDTQYF. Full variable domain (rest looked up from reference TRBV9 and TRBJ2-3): DSGVTQTPKHLITATGQRVTLRCSPRSGDLSVYWYQQSLDQGLQFLIQYYNGEERAKGNILERFSAQQFPDLHSELNLSSLELGDSALYFCASSPRLAGGTDTQYFGPGTRLTVL.

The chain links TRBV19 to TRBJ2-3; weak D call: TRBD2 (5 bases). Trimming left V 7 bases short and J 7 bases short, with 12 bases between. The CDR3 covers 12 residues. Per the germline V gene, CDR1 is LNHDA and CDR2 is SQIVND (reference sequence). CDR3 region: CASNNDGNTQYF. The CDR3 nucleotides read TGTGCCAGTAATAACGACGGGAATACGCAGTATTTT.

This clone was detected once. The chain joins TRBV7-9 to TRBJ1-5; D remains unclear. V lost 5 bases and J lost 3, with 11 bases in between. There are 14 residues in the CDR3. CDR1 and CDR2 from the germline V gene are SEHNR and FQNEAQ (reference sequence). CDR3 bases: TGTGCCAGCAGCACCGGACTGAACAATCAGCCCCAGCATTTT. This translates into CASSTGLNNQPQHF.

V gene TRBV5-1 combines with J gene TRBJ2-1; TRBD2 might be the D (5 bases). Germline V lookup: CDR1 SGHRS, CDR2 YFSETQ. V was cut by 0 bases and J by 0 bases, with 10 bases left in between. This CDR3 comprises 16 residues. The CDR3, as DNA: TGCGCCAGCAGCTTGGAAGGCCGGGGCTCCTACAATGAGCAGTTCTTC. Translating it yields CASSLEGRGSYNEQFF.

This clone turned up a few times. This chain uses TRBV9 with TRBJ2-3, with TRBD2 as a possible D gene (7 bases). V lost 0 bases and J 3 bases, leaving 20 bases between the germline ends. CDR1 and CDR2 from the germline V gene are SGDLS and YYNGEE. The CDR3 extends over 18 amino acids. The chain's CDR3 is CASSVEGGVRGATDTQYF. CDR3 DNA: TGTGCCAGCAGCGTAGAGGGGGGGGTTAGGGGGGCAACAGATACGCAGTATTTT.

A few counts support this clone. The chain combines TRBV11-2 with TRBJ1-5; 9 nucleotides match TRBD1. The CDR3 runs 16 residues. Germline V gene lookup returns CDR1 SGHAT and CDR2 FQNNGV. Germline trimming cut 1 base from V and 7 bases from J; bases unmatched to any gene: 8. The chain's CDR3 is CASSLVGTGRRQPQHF. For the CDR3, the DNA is TGTGCCAGCAGCTTAGTAGGGACAGGGCGCCGGCAGCCCCAGCATTTT. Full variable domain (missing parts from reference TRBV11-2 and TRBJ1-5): EAGVAQSPRYKIIEKRQSVAFWCNPISGHATLYWYQQILGQGPKLLIQFQNNGVVDDSQLPKDRFSAERLKGVDSTLKIQPAKLEDSAVYLCASSLVGTGRRQPQHFGDGTRLSIL.

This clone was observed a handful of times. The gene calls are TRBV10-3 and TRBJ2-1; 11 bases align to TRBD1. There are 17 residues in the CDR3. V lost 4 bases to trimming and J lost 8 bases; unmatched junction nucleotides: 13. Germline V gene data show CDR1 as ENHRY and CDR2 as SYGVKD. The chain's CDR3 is CAISAGAGQGAIDEQFF. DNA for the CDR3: TGTGCCATCAGTGCGGGTGCAGGACAGGGGGCGATCGATGAGCAGTTCTTC.

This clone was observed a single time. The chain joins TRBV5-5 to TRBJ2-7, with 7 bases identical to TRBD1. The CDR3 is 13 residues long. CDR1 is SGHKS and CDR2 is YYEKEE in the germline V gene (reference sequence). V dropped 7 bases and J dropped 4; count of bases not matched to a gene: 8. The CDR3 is CASADRVKYEQYF. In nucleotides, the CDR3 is TGTGCCAGCGCAGACAGGGTGAAGTACGAGCAGTACTTC. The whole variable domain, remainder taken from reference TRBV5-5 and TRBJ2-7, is DAGVTQSPTHLIKTRGQQVTLRCSPISGHKSVSWYQQVLGQGPQFIFQYYEKEERGRGNFPDRFSARQFPNYSSELNVNALLLGDSALYLCASADRVKYEQYFGPGTRLTVT.

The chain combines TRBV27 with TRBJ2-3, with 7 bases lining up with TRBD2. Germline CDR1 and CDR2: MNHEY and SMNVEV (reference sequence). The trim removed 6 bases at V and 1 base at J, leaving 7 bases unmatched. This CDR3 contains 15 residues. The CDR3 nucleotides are TGTGCCAGCAGCATTATTGCGGGGGGCACAGATACGCAGTATTTT. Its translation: CASSIIAGGTDTQYF.